Below, 11 T cell receptor beta chains from the same sample are listed, as sequenced in a study of human T cells and chemical hapten exposure. TCRdb independently ran MiXCR on the RACE reads; one entry per CDR3 protein. This table holds roughly 64,000 distinct CDR3 sequences, about 11% found once. The time point was: patch test 3, about 24 weeks after DPC sensitization. Treatment: therapeutic diphenylcyclopropenone sensitization with weekly scalp DPC. The sequencing here drew on whole blood, taken in connection with sensitization to the hapten diphenylcyclopropenone (DPC). These receptors came from a woman in her twenties or thirties with alopecia areata. Some clones in this sample may be carry-over from other donors' samples.

This clonotype was observed many times. The junction shows a germline mismatch at one end, possibly a read error. The CDR3 DNA reads TGTGCCAGCAGCCGCACCGGGGGTAGCACTGAAGCTTTTTTT. Its translation: CASSRTGGSTEAFF. V and J are TRBV14 and TRBJ1-1, with a weak D call TRBD1 (5 bases). Germline lookup yields CDR1 SGHDN and CDR2 FVKESK. This CDR3 comprises 14 residues.

This clonotype was observed at least ten times. CDR3 residues: CAWSPGLAGGQYF. For the CDR3, the DNA is TGTGCCTGGAGTCCCGGACTAGCGGGAGGGCAGTATTTT. The V call is TRBV30, the J call TRBJ2-3; 14 bases are shared with TRBD2. J was trimmed by 11 bases and V by 2 bases; bases with no gene match: 3. Germline CDR1 reads GTSNPN; CDR2 reads SVGIG (reference sequence). The CDR3 spans 13 residues.

This clonotype was picked up many times. This sequence joins TRBV12-2 and TRBJ1-2; TRBD1, as called in the table, went unchecked against the DNA. TRBV12-2 is described as a pseudogene. The CDR3 extends over 16 amino acids. The CDR3 region has the DNA TGTGCAAGTCGCATAGGGGGCGGGACAGAAAAGGATGGCTACACCTTC. Translating gives CASRIGGGTEKDGYTF.

This clonotype was counted only a few times. The rearrangement links TRBV27 to TRBJ2-2; D remains unclear. The CDR3 spans 13 residues. Germline assignment: CDR1 MNHEY and CDR2 SMNVEV (reference sequence). V was cut by 4 bases and J by 1 base, with 4 bases left in between. The CDR3 sequence: CASSSQNTGELFF. Written as DNA, the CDR3 is TGTGCCAGCAGTTCCCAGAACACCGGGGAGCTGTTTTTT.

This clonotype occurred many times. The chain couples TRBV29-1 to TRBJ2-3, with D possibly being TRBD2 (5 bases). This CDR3 comprises 10 residues. Germline CDR1 reads SQVTM; CDR2 reads ANQGSEA. Trimming removed 7 bases from V and 5 bases from J, with 7 bases in between. The CDR3 nucleotides are TGCAGCGCGAGCGGAGATACGCAGTATTTT. Amino acids: CSASGDTQYF.

DNA of the CDR3: TGTGCCAGCAGCCAATCGGGGGATCCCCGGGCCTCCTATGGCTACACCTTC. Translation: CASSQSGDPRASYGYTF. V gene TRBV16 combines with J gene TRBJ1-2, with D possibly TRBD1 on 5 matching bases. The V gene's germline CDR1 is KGHSY and CDR2 FQNENV. CDR3 length: 17 residues. The germline V and J ends were trimmed by 0 bases and 4 bases, with 18 bases remaining between them.

This clonotype has a handful of counts. The genes are TRBV4-2 and TRBJ2-1; possibly TRBD1 for D (6 bases). V lost 0 bases to trimming and J lost 8 bases, with 23 bases between them. The V gene's germline CDR1 is LGHNA and CDR2 YNFKEQ. The CDR3 runs 18 residues. The CDR3 sequence: CASSQEPGAPFSFDEQFF. CDR3 bases: TGTGCCAGCAGCCAAGAGCCAGGGGCCCCCTTCTCTTTTGATGAGCAGTTCTTC.

Ten or more counts support this clonotype. The rearrangement links TRBV10-1 to TRBJ2-7, with D perhaps TRBD2 (6 bases). The CDR3 runs to 14 residues. Deletions cut 0 bases from V and 7 bases from J, with 13 bases between. Per germline, CDR1 WNHNN and CDR2 SYGVQD (reference sequence). The CDR3 here is CASSESGLPLEQYF. CDR3 bases: TGCGCCAGCAGTGAGTCGGGACTGCCTTTGGAGCAGTACTTC.

The chain combines TRBV5-5 with TRBJ2-7, with D maybe TRBD1 (6 bases). V gave up 4 bases and J gave up 2 bases, with 13 bases separating them. Germline assignment: CDR1 SGHKS and CDR2 YYEKEE (reference sequence). The CDR3 sequence is 14 residues long. The DNA of the CDR3 is TGTGCCAGCAGCCCCGGGACACTTACCTACGAGCAGTACTTC. It specifies CASSPGTLTYEQYF.

This clonotype was seen many times. This chain uses TRBV4-2 with TRBJ2-5; perhaps TRBD2 as D (6 bases). V was clipped by 1 base and J by 4 bases, with 10 bases between them. CDR1 and CDR2 (germline): LGHNA, YNFKEQ. The CDR3 runs to 14 residues. The CDR3 DNA sequence: TGTGCCAGCAGCCAAGGGGCTAGCGCAGAGACCCAGTACTTC. It is translated as CASSQGASAETQYF.

This clonotype has just a few counts. The gene calls are TRBV28 and TRBJ1-4, with D unresolved. The V gene's germline CDR1 is MDHEN and CDR2 SYDVKM. V shed 2 bases and J shed 3 bases, with 10 bases lying between them. The CDR3 contains 15 residues. The CDR3, as DNA: TGTGCCAGCAGTTTACCGACACCAGCTAATGAAAAACTGTTTTTT. It specifies CASSLPTPANEKLFF.